The clone carrying this T cell receptor beta chain was detected ten times or more. Antigen specificity is unknown. Unique molecular identifiers were present on the cDNA, and a universal primer site came from template switching. From the 5' RACE reads, TCRdb called clonotypes with MiXCR, one entry per CDR3 protein. The table shows 450,000 or so distinct CDR3 sequences, with approximately 15% occurring only once. Germline V gives CDR1 LGHDT, CDR2 YNNKEL (reference sequence). The CDR3 has 14 residues. Trimming cost V 2 bases and J 2 bases, with 10 bases left between them. The data derive from a study of identical twins. Study conclusions and caveats: Abundant beta clonotypes from cord blood bore fewer insertions; memory repertoires lacked this pattern. Those out-of-frame alpha sequences shared by twins showed an excess of low generation probability.

These data are also associated with another study on yellow fever vaccine responses in identical twins. From that paper: Each twin's T cell response to the vaccine was reported to look partly convergent and partly personalized.

V and J are TRBV3-1 and TRBJ2-7, with D maybe TRBD2 (5 bases). This TCR derives from a woman under 30 in good health. Sequences were obtained from CD4+ T cells sorted from blood. The chain's CDR3 is CASSQRGITYEQYF. CDR3 nucleotides: TGTGCCAGCAGCCAACGAGGGATCACCTACGAGCAGTACTTC.